Sequencing of this T cell receptor beta chain was carried out in a study of T cells in localized non-small cell lung cancer. Study-level findings and limits: Uninvolved nearby lung showed the greatest T cell clonality, exceeding that found in tumor.

This CDR3 is built from 14 residues. As for this clone: The antigen is not known.

The table came from immunoSEQ multiplex PCR; TCRdb's copy has only in-frame clones and leaves some out. The table includes 3,000 to 5,000 clones, 20% to 30% detected once. The chain recombines TRBV1 with TRBJ2-1; no DNA check was done on the table's D call, TRBD2. TRBV1 is a documented pseudogene. This TCR was recovered from a man between 35 and 75 years old with stage II lung adenocarcinoma. Here the sequenced sample was lung tumor tissue, taken before any cancer treatment. CDR3 region: CASSQEEGYNEQFF. The CDR3 region has the DNA TGCGCCAGCAGCCAAGAGGAGGGCTACAATGAGCAGTTCTTC.